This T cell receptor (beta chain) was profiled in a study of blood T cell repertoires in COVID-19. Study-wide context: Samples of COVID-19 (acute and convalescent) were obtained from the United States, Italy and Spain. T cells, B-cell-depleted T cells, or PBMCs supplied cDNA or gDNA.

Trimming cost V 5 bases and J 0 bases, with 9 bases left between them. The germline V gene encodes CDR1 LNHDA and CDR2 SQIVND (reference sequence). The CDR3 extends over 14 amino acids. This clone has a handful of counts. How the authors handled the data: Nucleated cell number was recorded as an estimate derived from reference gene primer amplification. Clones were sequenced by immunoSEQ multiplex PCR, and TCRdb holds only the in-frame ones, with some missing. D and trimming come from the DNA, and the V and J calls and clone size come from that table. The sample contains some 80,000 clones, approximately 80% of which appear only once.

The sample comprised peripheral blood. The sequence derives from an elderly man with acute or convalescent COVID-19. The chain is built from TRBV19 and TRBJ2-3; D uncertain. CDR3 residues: CASSWSRSTDTQYF. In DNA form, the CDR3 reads TGTGCCAGTAGTTGGAGTCGTAGCACAGATACGCAGTATTTT. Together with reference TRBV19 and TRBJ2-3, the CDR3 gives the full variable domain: DGGITQSPKYLFRKEGQNVTLSCEQNLNHDAMYWYRQDPGQGLRLIYYSQIVNDFQKGDIAEGYSVSREKKESFPLTVTSAQKNPTAFYLCASSWSRSTDTQYFGPGTRLTVL.